This TCR beta chain appears in the sequencing data of a study of blood T cell repertoires in COVID-19. Study background: From the United States, Italy and Spain came samples of acute and convalescent COVID-19.

This clone was observed a single time. Assignments of participants to cohorts depended upon their own reported clinical history. Two consecutive negative NP/OP PCR tests, clearance, or resolved symptoms defined Cohort 3 recovery. Data came from immunoSEQ multiplex PCR; TCRdb stores just in-frame clones and leaves some out. The table includes 290,000 or so clones, around nine tenths detected once. Sequencing was performed on PBMCs or T cells enriched from blood (not recorded which). The clonotype comes from a woman in her thirties who had recovered from COVID-19.

The CDR3 here is CASSIGSGYNEQFF. CDR3 DNA: TGTGCCAGTAGTATCGGCAGCGGATACAATGAGCAGTTCTTC. The chain is built from TRBV19 and TRBJ2-1, with D perhaps matching TRBD2 (5 bases). Germline V gives CDR1 LNHDA, CDR2 SQIVND (reference sequence). V lost 3 bases and J lost 4, with 10 bases in between. This CDR3 comprises 14 residues.